The 27 T cell receptor beta chains below were found in one sample sequenced in a study of blood T cell repertoires in COVID-19. TCRdb keeps only in-frame clones here, not all; method: immunoSEQ multiplex PCR. Of 200,000 or so clones detected, about 87% appear once; the ten largest clones hold 2% to 2.5%. The sample consisted of PBMCs or T cells enriched from blood (not recorded which). These receptors came from a woman in her thirties or forties with acute COVID-19.

This clone turned up a few times. The CDR3 reads CASSLIRGSNTDTQYF. DNA of the CDR3: TGTGCCAGCAGCTTGATCCGGGGGTCAAACACAGATACGCAGTATTTT. The chain is built from TRBV7-2 and TRBJ2-3; tentatively, D is TRBD2 (6 bases). There are 16 residues in the CDR3. V was cut by 3 bases and J by 2 bases, with 15 bases left in between. Germline assignment: CDR1 SGHTA and CDR2 FQGNSA.

The V call is TRBV7-8, the J call TRBJ1-2; D is undetermined. The CDR3 spans 13 residues. V lost 1 base and J lost 3, with 6 bases in between. Germline V lookup: CDR1 SGHVS, CDR2 FQNEAQ. This chain's CDR3 is CASSLDRYYGYTF. The DNA for the CDR3 is TGTGCCAGCAGCTTAGACAGATACTATGGCTACACCTTC.

The chain uses TRBV9 and TRBJ1-6, with D tentatively TRBD1 (6 bases). V was trimmed by 0 bases and J by 5 bases, leaving 9 bases between them. This CDR3 has 15 amino acids. The V gene's germline CDR1 is SGDLS and CDR2 YYNGEE. CDR3 loop: CASSVGTENNSPLHF. Written as DNA, the CDR3 is TGTGCCAGCAGCGTAGGGACAGAGAATAATTCACCCCTCCACTTT.

The chain links TRBV30 to TRBJ1-6, with D maybe TRBD1 (5 bases). Trimming removed 4 bases from V and 8 bases from J, with 12 bases in between. This CDR3 has 13 amino acids. Germline V lookup: CDR1 GTSNPN, CDR2 SVGIG (reference sequence). The DNA for the CDR3 is TGTGCCTGGAATTGGGCGGGGGATTCACCCCTCCACTTT. It is translated as CAWNWAGDSPLHF.

With respect to this clone: The junction differs from germline at one of its ends, possibly a read error. This chain joins TRBV2 and TRBJ1-2; perhaps TRBD1 as D (5 bases). This CDR3 contains 15 residues. CDR1 is SNHLY, CDR2 FYNNEI, per germline. Here the CDR3 reads CASSGLGGVGVLIFF. The CDR3 bases are TGTGCCAGCAGCGGCCTTGGGGGGGTCGGGGTTCTCATCTTCTTC. The full variable domain, completed using reference TRBV2 and TRBJ1-2, is EPEVTQTPSHQVTQMGQEVILRCVPISNHLYFYWYRQILGQKVEFLVSFYNNEISEKSEIFDDQFSVERPDGSNFTLKIRSTKLEDSAMYFCASSGLGGVGVLIFFGSGTRLTVV.

V usage is TRBV7-2 and J usage is TRBJ2-7; D may be TRBD2 (6 bases). The CDR3 contains 14 residues. Germline CDR1 is SGHTA and CDR2 is FQGNSA. Trimming took 0 bases from V and 2 from J, leaving 8 bases between them. The CDR3 coding sequence is TGTGCCAGCAGCTTAGCTAGCGGACCCTACGAGCAGTACGTC. Translated: CASSLASGPYEQYV.

The chain employs TRBV24-1 and TRBJ1-5, with D maybe TRBD1 (5 bases). The CDR3 has 15 amino acids. Germline CDR1 KGHDR, CDR2 SFDVKD. V lost 5 bases and J lost 6, with 16 bases in between. The chain's CDR3 is CATSGMGGGGQPQHF. CDR3 nucleotide sequence: TGTGCCACCAGTGGCATGGGGGGTGGCGGTCAGCCCCAGCATTTT.

The chain couples TRBV7-8 to TRBJ1-3; D is possibly TRBD1 (5 bases). Germline CDR1 and CDR2: SGHVS and FQNEAQ. Trimming removed 2 bases from V and 3 bases from J, with 11 bases in between. The length of the CDR3 is 15 residues. The CDR3 sequence is CASSLRGGVGNTIYF. The CDR3, as DNA: TGTGCCAGCAGCTTAAGAGGAGGGGTTGGAAACACCATATATTTT.

The chain's CDR3 is CAWNSGSSYNEQFF. The DNA of the CDR3 is TGTGCCTGGAATAGCGGAAGCTCCTACAATGAGCAGTTCTTC. The J gene is TRBJ2-1, the V gene TRBV30; D possibly corresponds to TRBD2 (6 bases). There are 14 residues in the CDR3. The V end was cut by 4 bases, the J end by 0 bases, with 10 bases between. Germline lookup yields CDR1 GTSNPN and CDR2 SVGIG (reference sequence). Full variable domain (missing parts from reference TRBV30 and TRBJ2-1): SQTIHQWPATLVQPVGSPLSLECTVEGTSNPNLYWYRQAAGRGLQLLFYSVGIGQISSEVPQNLSASRPQDRQFILSSKKLLLSDSGFYLCAWNSGSSYNEQFFGPGTRLTVL.

This chain joins TRBV11-2 and TRBJ2-1, with 9 nucleotides matching TRBD2. The CDR3 is made up of 15 amino acids. CDR1 and CDR2 (germline): SGHAT, FQNNGV. J was trimmed by 9 bases and V by 5 bases; bases with no gene match: 11. Written as DNA, the CDR3 is TGTGCCAGCAGCGAAGGCCTAGCGGGAAGGGGTGAGCAGTTCTTC. It yields the protein CASSEGLAGRGEQFF.

J is TRBJ1-2 and V is TRBV18, with 9 bases matching TRBD1. The length of the CDR3 is 13 residues. Germline CDR1 and CDR2: KGHSH and LQKENI. Trimming at V came to 5 bases and at J to 5 bases, leaving 3 bases not matched to a gene. This chain's CDR3 is CASSFDRGYGYTF. The CDR3 DNA is TGTGCCAGCTCATTCGACAGGGGGTATGGCTACACCTTC.

This clone was detected only a few times. The chain is built from TRBV4-3 and TRBJ2-7, with a tentative D call TRBD1 (6 bases). Germline V lookup: CDR1 LGHNA, CDR2 YSLEER. This CDR3 has 15 residues. Trimming stripped 1 base from V and 0 bases from J, with 10 bases between. DNA for the CDR3: TGCGCCAGCAGCCAAGTGGTAGGGGGCTCCTACGAGCAGTACTTC. Its translation: CASSQVVGGSYEQYF.

The J gene is TRBJ1-1, the V gene TRBV12-3 or TRBV12-4; D is uncertain. V was cut by 3 bases and J by 3 bases, with 8 bases left in between. This CDR3 has 13 amino acids. In DNA, the CDR3 is TGTGCCAGCAGTTTTTCCGGTTACACTGAAGCTTTCTTT. This encodes CASSFSGYTEAFF.

The V call is TRBV12-3 or TRBV12-4, the J call TRBJ1-4, with D possibly TRBD1 on 6 matching bases. The CDR3 totals 13 residues. Trimming removed 8 bases from V and 8 bases from J, with 15 bases in between. CDR3 DNA: TGTGCCAGCCGACAAGGCCAGGGGGAAAAACTGTTTTTT. Translating gives CASRQGQGEKLFF.

V is TRBV7-9 and J is TRBJ1-1; D uncertain. CDR1 is SEHNR, CDR2 FQNEAQ, per germline (reference sequence). The ends were cut back, 6 bases at V and 1 base at J, with 12 bases in the middle. The CDR3 spans 14 residues. CDR3 loop: CASRSLRENTEAFF. Here the CDR3 DNA reads TGTGCCAGCAGGAGCCTGAGGGAGAACACTGAAGCTTTCTTT.

The rearrangement uses TRBV7-2 and TRBJ2-1; 7 nucleotides agree with TRBD2. With V trimmed by 5 bases and J by 4 bases, 17 bases remained unmatched. The CDR3 is made up of 18 amino acids. Germline values: CDR1 SGHTA, CDR2 FQGNSA. CDR3 DNA: TGTGCCAGCAGCCCACAGAGACTAGCACCCATAGGTTACAATGAGCAGTTCTTC. The encoded protein is CASSPQRLAPIGYNEQFF.

As to this clone: Additional DNA sequences in this sample encode the identical CDR3. The rearrangement links TRBV4-3 to TRBJ2-7, with 7 bases lining up with TRBD1. The germline V gene encodes CDR1 LGHNA and CDR2 YSLEER. Losses at the gene ends were 0 bases for V and 3 bases for J; bases not matched to a gene: 2. The CDR3 sequence is 14 residues long. The CDR3 DNA reads as TGCGCCAGCAGCCAAGACAGGGGGAACTACGAGCAGTACTTC. Encoded protein: CASSQDRGNYEQYF.

The chain employs TRBV10-3 and TRBJ2-3; 8 bases line up with TRBD2. This CDR3 has 16 residues. Germline loops: CDR1 ENHRY, CDR2 SYGVKD. With V trimmed by 3 bases and J by 2 bases, 7 bases remained unmatched. The CDR3 DNA sequence: TGTGCCATCAGTGAAATAGCGGGGCGGTCCACAGATACGCAGTATTTT. Protein product: CAISEIAGRSTDTQYF.

The chain is built from TRBV5-4 and TRBJ2-7, with a tentative D call TRBD2 (6 bases). V lost 9 bases, J lost 1 base, and 20 bases lay in between. The CDR3 length is 15 residues. CDR1 and CDR2 from the germline V gene are SGHNT and YYREEE (reference sequence). CDR3 protein: CAIRGLPTDSYEQYF. In DNA, the CDR3 is TGTGCCATCCGGGGACTTCCTACGGATTCCTACGAGCAGTACTTC.

CDR3 protein: CATSRPSGSHNEQFF. Here the CDR3 DNA reads TGTGCCACCAGCAGACCTAGCGGGAGCCACAATGAGCAGTTCTTC. The chain is built from TRBV15 and TRBJ2-1; TRBD2 matches 10 bases. The V and J ends lost 2 bases and 5 bases, in that order; junction bases with no gene match: 3. This CDR3 is built from 15 residues. Germline lookup yields CDR1 LNHNV and CDR2 YYDKDF (reference sequence).

The chain links TRBV10-3 to TRBJ2-1; weak D call: TRBD1 (6 bases). This CDR3 has 15 amino acids. Germline V CDR1 and CDR2: ENHRY, SYGVKD. V lost 4 bases and J 6 bases, leaving 16 bases between the germline ends. In DNA, the CDR3 is TGTGCCATCAGTGTAGGGTCCAGGGGTGGCAATGAGCAGTTCTTC. Protein product: CAISVGSRGGNEQFF.

The chain employs TRBV10-2 and TRBJ2-6; the match to TRBD1 covers 8 bases. This CDR3 contains 18 residues. V was pared by 4 bases and J by 0 bases, with 8 bases of the junction left unmatched. CDR1 and CDR2 from the germline V gene are WSHSY and SAAADI. The CDR3 nucleotides read TGCGCCAGCAGTGTTAACAGGGGGACCCGCTCTGGGGCCAACGTCCTGACTTTC. This translates into CASSVNRGTRSGANVLTF.

The chain recombines TRBV27 with TRBJ1-1; D uncertain. The CDR3 loop spans 16 amino acids. The germline V gene has CDR1 MNHEY and CDR2 SMNVEV (reference sequence). Trimming took 1 base from V and 2 from J, leaving 14 bases between them. CDR3 residues: CASSLYGDGGNTEAFF. The CDR3 DNA follows: TGTGCCAGCAGTTTATACGGGGATGGAGGAAACACTGAAGCTTTCTTT.

This sequence joins TRBV11-2 and TRBJ1-2, with a possible D match to TRBD1 (6 bases). V was trimmed by 2 bases and J by 2 bases, leaving 9 bases between them. Germline V gene sequence: CDR1 SGHAT, CDR2 FQNNGV. The CDR3 has 14 amino acids. CDR3: CASSLSGQNYGYTF. CDR3 DNA sequence: TGTGCCAGCAGCTTAAGTGGACAGAACTATGGCTACACCTTC.

This sequence joins TRBV30 and TRBJ1-2, with 8 bases that match TRBD1. Per the germline V gene, CDR1 is GTSNPN and CDR2 is SVGIG (reference sequence). The CDR3 consists of 15 residues. J gave up 4 bases and V 2 bases, and 9 bases lay outside the gene matches. CDR3 in DNA: TGTGCCTGGAGTCAGGGACAGGCCTCCCTCTATGGCTACACCTTC. Its protein product is CAWSQGQASLYGYTF.

The chain employs TRBV6-2 or TRBV6-3 and TRBJ1-1; TRBD1 might be the D (6 bases). The V gene lost 5 bases and the J gene lost 6 bases, with 16 bases spanning the gap. Germline-derived CDR1 and CDR2 are MNHEY and SVGEGT. The CDR3 runs 14 residues. The CDR3 region is CASSDLGRGSEAFF. CDR3 DNA: TGTGCCAGCAGTGACTTGGGGAGGGGGTCTGAAGCTTTCTTT.

The rearrangement uses TRBV10-2 and TRBJ1-1; D is undetermined. Trimming took 3 bases from V and 3 from J, leaving 11 bases between them. The CDR3 has 14 residues. Looked up from germline, CDR1 is WSHSY and CDR2 is SAAADI. CDR3 bases: TGCGCCAGCAGTGACGAGGGTAGGGACACTGAAGCTTTCTTT. Amino acid sequence: CASSDEGRDTEAFF.